This T cell receptor beta chain was captured in a study of blood T cell repertoires in COVID-19. Assay: immunoSEQ multiplex PCR; the TCRdb copy retains only in-frame clones and omits some. The top ten hold approximately 4.7% of the sample, which has about 63,000 clones, 80% to 90% seen once. The CDR3 is made up of 12 amino acids. V lost 5 bases and J lost 0, with 3 bases in between. Germline CDR1 reads SEHNR; CDR2 reads FQNEAQ (reference sequence). Sequenced: peripheral blood. This clonotype was obtained from a human donor in a cohort sampled during active COVID-19. V and J are TRBV7-9 and TRBJ2-3; D not resolved. The CDR3 protein is CASSLSTDTQYF. DNA for the CDR3: TGTGCCAGCAGCCTTAGCACAGATACGCAGTATTTT.